This T cell receptor beta chain was documented in a study of T-cell memory formation after mild COVID-19. The germline gives CDR1 GTSNPN, CDR2 SVGIG (reference sequence). The length of the CDR3 is 14 residues. The V and J ends lost 4 bases and 2 bases, in that order; junction bases with no gene match: 3. Each CDR3 protein gets one entry after TCRdb re-called the 5' RACE reads with MiXCR. The data show about 470,000 distinct CDR3 sequences, with approximately 18% seen just once and about 12% held by the top ten. Material: PBMCs or a T cell subset sorted from them (not recorded which). The chain employs TRBV30 and TRBJ1-5; 9 bases match TRBD1. The clonotype was recovered from an adult woman who had mild COVID-19 (a few samples of this study predate the infection). Cell type and time point are not known. CDR3 amino acids: CAWTRTGGNQPQHF. DNA of the CDR3: TGTGCCTGGACTCGGACAGGGGGCAATCAGCCCCAGCATTTT.